The rows below give T cell receptor beta chains drawn from one sample of a study of shared clonotypes between healthy human individuals. Here immunoSEQ multiplex PCR was the method, and the copy in TCRdb shows in-frame clones only, minus some. This table holds about 1.4 million clones, around 97% found once. Sequencing was carried out using naive CD4+ T cells sorted from blood. Receptors were obtained from a man aged 25-45 years in good health. CDR3s leave out the opening cysteine and the closing phenylalanine or tryptophan. Fields, in order: clone size, J gene, V gene, CDR3 protein. The size field is filled for only some rows; it gives once, few, many or a size class.

- | TRBJ1-4 | TRBV15 | ATSRDLGQGNEKLF
- | TRBJ2-2 | TRBV23-1 | ASSHELAGRIDTGELF
- | TRBJ2-2 | TRBV5-1 | ASSLSPAGTATGELF
- | TRBJ1-2 | TRBV28 | ASRTNQEYGYT
few | TRBJ1-1 | TRBV6-6 | ASSYLGATEAF
once | TRBJ2-7 | TRBV7-2 | ASSGLHEQY
- | TRBJ2-7 | TRBV6-5 | ASRSTGGSSYEQY
- | TRBJ2-5 | TRBV18 | ASSPFVSGVLQETQY
- | TRBJ2-7 | TRBV6-5 | ASSYSGTSGSYEQY
- | TRBJ2-7 | TRBV7-9 | ASRPEGGRIHEQY
- | TRBJ1-3 | TRBV28 | ASSLAGTQAGNTIY
- | TRBJ2-7 | TRBV11-2 | ASSLVGLASYEQY
- | TRBJ2-7 | TRBV6-1 | ASSGAGGPYEQY
- | TRBJ1-2 | TRBV7-9 | ASSGNLFYGYT
- | TRBJ2-1 | TRBV10-1 | ASSDYGETTGLFEQF
- | TRBJ1-2 | TRBV28 | ASSLVAGAYGYT
- | TRBJ2-2 | TRBV5-5 | ASSPPKAGGANTGELF
- | TRBJ1-2 | TRBV19 | ASSVTGINYGYT
- | TRBJ2-4 | TRBV5-1 | ASSFTGERGIQY
- | TRBJ2-1 | TRBV28 | ASCLVGSRSYNEQF
- | TRBJ2-3 | TRBV5-4 | ASSQRDTDTQY
- | TRBJ2-1 | TRBV7-9 | ASSIGHNEQF
- | TRBJ1-1 | TRBV5-1 | ASSYGGPMAEAF
- | TRBJ2-5 | TRBV7-3 | ASSLTGYQETQY
- | TRBJ1-4 | TRBV5-1 | ASSLASQGSKLF
- | TRBJ2-7 | TRBV11-3 | ASSLDGVEQY
- | TRBJ2-7 | TRBV27 | ASSLSGREQY
- | TRBJ1-1 | TRBV15 | ATSREQGPTGKAF
- | TRBJ2-7 | TRBV5-1 | ASSLTGQGSEQY